This T cell receptor (beta chain) came from a study of T cell responses to AZD1222 COVID-19 vaccine. General study findings and limits: Among spike-specific TCRs, nearly half reportedly target unmutated variant regions. Without day 14 samples, only post-peak T cell repertoires were studied. White British ancestry dominated among donors, who included more females, and clonal diversity was possibly underestimated.

Repertoires were generated with immunoSEQ multiplex PCR, while TCRdb's copy carries only in-frame clones and drops some. The sample has 150,000 to 160,000 clones; 80% to 90% are singletons. Regarding this clone: No antigen is known for it.

The CDR3 consists of 13 residues. The germline gives CDR1 SGDLS, CDR2 YYNGEE. The V end lost 0 bases, the J end lost 10 bases, and 11 bases lay between the germline ends. The sequence was collected from an adult who received the AZD1222 COVID-19 vaccine. The source material was peripheral blood, sampled 28 days after the second AZD1222 dose. V is TRBV9 and J is TRBJ2-1, with D perhaps matching TRBD2 (5 bases). This chain's CDR3 is CASSVEAVTEQFF. The CDR3 bases are TGTGCCAGCAGCGTAGAAGCGGTAACCGAGCAGTTCTTC.